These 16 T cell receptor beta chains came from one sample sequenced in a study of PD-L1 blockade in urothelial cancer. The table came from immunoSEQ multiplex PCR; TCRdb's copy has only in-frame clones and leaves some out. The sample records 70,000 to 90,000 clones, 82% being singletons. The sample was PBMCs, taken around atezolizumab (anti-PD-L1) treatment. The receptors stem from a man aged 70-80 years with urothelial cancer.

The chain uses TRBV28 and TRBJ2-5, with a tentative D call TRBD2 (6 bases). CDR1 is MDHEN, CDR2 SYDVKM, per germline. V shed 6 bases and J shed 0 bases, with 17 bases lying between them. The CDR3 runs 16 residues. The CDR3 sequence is CASSSPSSGYQETQYF. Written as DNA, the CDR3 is TGTGCCAGCAGCTCACCTTCGAGCGGGTACCAAGAGACCCAGTACTTC.

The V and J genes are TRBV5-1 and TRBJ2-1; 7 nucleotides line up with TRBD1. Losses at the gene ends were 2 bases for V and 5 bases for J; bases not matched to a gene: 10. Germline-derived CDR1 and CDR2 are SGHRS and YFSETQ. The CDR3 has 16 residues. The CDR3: CASSLLENRGDNEQFF. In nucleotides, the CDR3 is TGCGCCAGCAGCTTACTAGAGAACAGGGGCGACAATGAGCAGTTCTTC.

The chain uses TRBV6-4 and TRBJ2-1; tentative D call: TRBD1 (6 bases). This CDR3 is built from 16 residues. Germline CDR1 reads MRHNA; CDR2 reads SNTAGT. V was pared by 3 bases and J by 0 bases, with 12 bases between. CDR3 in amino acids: CASSEGAAASYNEQFF. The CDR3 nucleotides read TGTGCCAGCAGTGAGGGGGCAGCGGCCTCCTACAATGAGCAGTTCTTC.

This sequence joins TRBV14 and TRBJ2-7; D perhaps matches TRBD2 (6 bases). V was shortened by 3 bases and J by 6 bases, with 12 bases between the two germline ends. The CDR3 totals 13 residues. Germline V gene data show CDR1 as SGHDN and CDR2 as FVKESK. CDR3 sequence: CASSHSGGSEQYF. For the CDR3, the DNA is TGTGCCAGCAGCCATTCCGGAGGGTCCGAGCAGTACTTC.

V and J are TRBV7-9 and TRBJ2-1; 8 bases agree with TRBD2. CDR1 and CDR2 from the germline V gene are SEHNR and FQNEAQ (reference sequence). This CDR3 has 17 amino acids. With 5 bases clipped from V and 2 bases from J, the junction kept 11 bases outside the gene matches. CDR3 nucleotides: TGTGCCAGCAGCCCGACTTGGCGGGAGGTCGCCTACAATGAGCAGTTCTTC. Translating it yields CASSPTWREVAYNEQFF.

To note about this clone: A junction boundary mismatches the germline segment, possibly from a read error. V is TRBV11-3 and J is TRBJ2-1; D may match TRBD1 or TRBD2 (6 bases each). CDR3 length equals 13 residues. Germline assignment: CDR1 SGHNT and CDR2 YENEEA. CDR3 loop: CASSLGGGGEQFF. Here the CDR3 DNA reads TGTGCCAGCAGTTTAGGGGGAGGAGGTGAGCAGTTCTTC.

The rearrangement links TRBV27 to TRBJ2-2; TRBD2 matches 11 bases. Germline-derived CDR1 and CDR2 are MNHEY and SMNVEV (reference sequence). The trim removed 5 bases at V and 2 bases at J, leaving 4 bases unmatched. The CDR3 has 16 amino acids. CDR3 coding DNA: TGTGCCAGCAGTCCCGGACTAGCGGGCAACACCGGGGAGCTGTTTTTT. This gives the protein CASSPGLAGNTGELFF.

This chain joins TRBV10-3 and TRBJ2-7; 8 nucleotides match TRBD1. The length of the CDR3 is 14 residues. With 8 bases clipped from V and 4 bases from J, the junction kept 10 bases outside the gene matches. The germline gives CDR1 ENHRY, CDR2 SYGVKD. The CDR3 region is CAIAPGTGGYEQYF. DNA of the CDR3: TGTGCCATCGCCCCGGGAACAGGGGGATACGAGCAGTACTTC.

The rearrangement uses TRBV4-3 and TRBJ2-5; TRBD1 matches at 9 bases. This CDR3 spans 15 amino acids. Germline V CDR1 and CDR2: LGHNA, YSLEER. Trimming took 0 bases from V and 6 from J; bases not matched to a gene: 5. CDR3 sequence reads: CASSQDGQGIKTQYF. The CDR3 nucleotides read TGCGCCAGCAGCCAAGATGGACAGGGGATTAAGACCCAGTACTTC.

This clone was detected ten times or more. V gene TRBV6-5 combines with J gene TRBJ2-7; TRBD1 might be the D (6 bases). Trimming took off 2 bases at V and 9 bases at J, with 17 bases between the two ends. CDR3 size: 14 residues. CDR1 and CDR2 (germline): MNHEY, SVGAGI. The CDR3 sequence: CASSYTQGSKGQYF. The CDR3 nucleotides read TGTGCCAGCAGTTACACTCAGGGGTCCAAGGGGCAGTACTTC.

For the CDR3, the DNA is TGTGCCAGCAGTGCGAAAGCCCCCCAAGAGACCCAGTACTTC. Translated, it gives CASSAKAPQETQYF. V and J are TRBV6-1 and TRBJ2-5; no clear D gene. Germline assignment: CDR1 MNHNS and CDR2 SASEGT. This CDR3 has 14 amino acids. Trimming took off 4 bases at V and 1 base at J, with 10 bases between the two ends.

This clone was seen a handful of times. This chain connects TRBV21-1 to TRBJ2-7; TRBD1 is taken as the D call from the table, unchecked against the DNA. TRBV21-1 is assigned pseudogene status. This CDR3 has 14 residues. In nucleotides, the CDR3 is TGTGCCAGCAGCAAAGGCGACAGGATATACGAGCAGTACTTC. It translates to CASSKGDRIYEQYF.

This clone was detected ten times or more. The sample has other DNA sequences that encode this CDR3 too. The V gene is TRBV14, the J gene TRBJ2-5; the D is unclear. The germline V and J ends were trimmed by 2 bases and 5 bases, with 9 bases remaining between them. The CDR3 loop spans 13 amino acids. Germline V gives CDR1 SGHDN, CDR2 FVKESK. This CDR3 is CASSQNPRETQYF. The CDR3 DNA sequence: TGTGCCAGCAGCCAAAATCCCCGGGAGACCCAGTACTTC. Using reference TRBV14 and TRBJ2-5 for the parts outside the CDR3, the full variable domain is EAGVTQFPSHSVIEKGQTVTLRCDPISGHDNLYWYRRVMGKEIKFLLHFVKESKQDESGMPNNRFLAERTGGTYSTLKVQPAELEDSGVYFCASSQNPRETQYFGPGTRLLVL.

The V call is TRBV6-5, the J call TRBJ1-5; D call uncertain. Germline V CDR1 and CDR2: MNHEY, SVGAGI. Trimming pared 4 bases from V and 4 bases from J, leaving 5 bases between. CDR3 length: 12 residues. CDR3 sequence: CASSFRNQPQHF. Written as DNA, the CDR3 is TGTGCCAGCAGTTTCAGAAATCAGCCCCAGCATTTT.

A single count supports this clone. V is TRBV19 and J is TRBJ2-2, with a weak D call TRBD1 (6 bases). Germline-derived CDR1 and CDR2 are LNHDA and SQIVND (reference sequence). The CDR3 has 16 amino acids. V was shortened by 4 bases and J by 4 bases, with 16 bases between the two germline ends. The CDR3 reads CASSTNRVTGTGELFF. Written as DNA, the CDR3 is TGTGCCAGTAGTACCAACAGGGTGACGGGCACCGGGGAGCTGTTTTTT. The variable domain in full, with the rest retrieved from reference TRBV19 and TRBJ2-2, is DGGITQSPKYLFRKEGQNVTLSCEQNLNHDAMYWYRQDPGQGLRLIYYSQIVNDFQKGDIAEGYSVSREKKESFPLTVTSAQKNPTAFYLCASSTNRVTGTGELFFGEGSRLTVL.

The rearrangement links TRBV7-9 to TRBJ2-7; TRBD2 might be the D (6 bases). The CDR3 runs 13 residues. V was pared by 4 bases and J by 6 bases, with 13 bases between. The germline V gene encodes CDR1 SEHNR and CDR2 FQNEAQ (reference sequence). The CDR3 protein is CASSYRLGLEQYF. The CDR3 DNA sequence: TGTGCCAGCAGCTACCGACTAGGTCTCGAGCAGTACTTC.